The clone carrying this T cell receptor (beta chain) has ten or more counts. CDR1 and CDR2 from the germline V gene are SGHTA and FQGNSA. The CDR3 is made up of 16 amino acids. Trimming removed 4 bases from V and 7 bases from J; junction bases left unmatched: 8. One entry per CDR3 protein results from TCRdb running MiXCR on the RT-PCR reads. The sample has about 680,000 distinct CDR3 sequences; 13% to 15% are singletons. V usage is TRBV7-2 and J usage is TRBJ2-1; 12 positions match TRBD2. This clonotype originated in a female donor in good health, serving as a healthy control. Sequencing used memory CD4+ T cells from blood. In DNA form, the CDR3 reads TGTGCCAGCAGCTCCCGACTAGCGGGGGACCGGAATGAGCAGTTCTTC. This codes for CASSSRLAGDRNEQFF.